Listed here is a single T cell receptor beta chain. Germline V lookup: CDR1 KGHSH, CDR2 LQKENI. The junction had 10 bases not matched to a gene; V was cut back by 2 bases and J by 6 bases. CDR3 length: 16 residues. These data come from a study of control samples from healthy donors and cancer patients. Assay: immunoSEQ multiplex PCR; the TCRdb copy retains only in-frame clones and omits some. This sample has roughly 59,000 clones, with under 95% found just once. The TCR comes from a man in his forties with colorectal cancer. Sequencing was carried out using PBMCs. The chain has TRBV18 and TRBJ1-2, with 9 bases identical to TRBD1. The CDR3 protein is CASSPRSRDRDDGYTF. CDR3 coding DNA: TGTGCCAGCTCACCAAGGTCCCGGGACAGGGATGATGGCTACACCTTC.